This T cell receptor beta chain derives from a study of regulatory T cells in long-lasting Graves disease. V dropped 8 bases and J dropped 4 bases, with 13 bases sitting between them. The CDR3 sequence is 13 residues long. CDR1 SNHLY and CDR2 FYNNEI come from the germline V gene. Time point noted: newly diagnosed GD, antithyroid drugs for less than 3 months. Generation of the TCR library employed RNA extracted from PBMCs. This clonotype was counted ten times or more. Relying on iRepertoire HTBI primers and Arm-PCR of CDR3 regions, the team built TCR beta libraries. TCRdb reprocessed the multiplex PCR reads via MiXCR and lists one record per CDR3 protein. The sample yields 360,000 or so distinct CDR3 sequences, around 17% seen once. These sequences were also reported in another study, on T cells in Graves' hyperthyroidism and ophthalmopathy.

V usage is TRBV2 and J usage is TRBJ2-3; the D gene is possibly TRBD2 (6 bases). The receptor comes from a middle-aged man with Graves disease. The sample was peripheral blood mononuclear cells (PBMCs), taken at new diagnosis, from a patient treated with antithyroid drugs. This CDR3 reads CASRRGRADTQYF. In DNA, the CDR3 is TGTGCCAGCCGGAGGGGTCGTGCAGATACGCAGTATTTT.